This is a list of T cell receptor beta chains from one sample in a study of long-term antiretroviral therapy in people with HIV. Method: immunoSEQ multiplex PCR; TCRdb's copy keeps in-frame clones and lacks some. The sample holds tens of thousands of clones; around 85% are singletons and the top ten take around 8.3%. The sample here was unsorted PBMCs, taken 3 years after starting antiretroviral therapy. These receptors were obtained from a man aged 35 to 55 with HIV. Each CDR3 is given with its conserved first and last residue. D genes are given only for firm matches. Not all rows give a size; the values are once, few, many and, for expanded clones, a class.

D gene: -
CDR3 length: 17
V gene: TRBV5-1
J gene: TRBJ2-6
clone size: -
CDR3 DNA: TGCGCCAGCAGCTTGGAGTTCGGGAACTCTGGGGCCAACGTCCTGACTTTC
CDR3 protein: CASSLEFGNSGANVLTF

D gene: -
CDR3 length: 14
V gene: TRBV7-2
J gene: TRBJ2-3
clone size: once
CDR3 DNA: TGTGCCAGCAGCTTAGACGGGAACACAGATACGCAGTATTTT
CDR3 protein: CASSLDGNTDTQYF

D gene: -
CDR3 length: 15
V gene: TRBV18
J gene: TRBJ1-1
clone size: -
CDR3 DNA: TGTGCCAGCTCACCACCGTCTTCGCGGGGCACTGAAGCTTTCTTT
CDR3 protein: CASSPPSSRGTEAFF

D gene: -
CDR3 length: 14
V gene: TRBV6-1
J gene: TRBJ1-1
clone size: -
CDR3 DNA: TGTGCCAGCAGTGAAGCCCTCGGGGTGACTGAAGCTTTCTTT
CDR3 protein: CASSEALGVTEAFF

D gene: TRBD1
CDR3 length: 15
V gene: TRBV30
J gene: TRBJ1-1
clone size: -
CDR3 DNA: TGTGCCTGGAGTGATAGGGACAGGGTGAACACTGAAGCTTTCTTT
CDR3 protein: CAWSDRDRVNTEAFF

D gene: TRBD2
CDR3 length: 14
V gene: TRBV7-2
J gene: TRBJ2-1
clone size: -
CDR3 DNA: TGTGCCAGCAGCTTAGGTCTGGGACTAGCCGCGCAGTTCTTC
CDR3 protein: CASSLGLGLAAQFF

D gene: -
CDR3 length: 15
V gene: TRBV29-1
J gene: TRBJ2-3
clone size: -
CDR3 DNA: TGCAGCGTTGAGAGGGACCAGGGGCAACTTGATACGCAGTATTTT
CDR3 protein: CSVERDQGQLDTQYF

D gene: -
CDR3 length: 14
V gene: TRBV25-1
J gene: TRBJ2-2
clone size: -
CDR3 DNA: TGTGCCAGCAGGCCGGACTGGAACACCGGGGAGCTGTTTTTT
CDR3 protein: CASRPDWNTGELFF

D gene: -
CDR3 length: 14
V gene: TRBV14
J gene: TRBJ1-2
clone size: -
CDR3 DNA: TGTGCCAGCAGCCAATCAGGGCGGGTCTATGGCTACACCTTC
CDR3 protein: CASSQSGRVYGYTF

D gene: -
CDR3 length: 11
V gene: TRBV2
J gene: TRBJ1-2
clone size: few
CDR3 DNA: TGTGCCAGCAGATTCCCTTATGGCTACACCTTC
CDR3 protein: CASRFPYGYTF

D gene: -
CDR3 length: 12
V gene: TRBV6-6
J gene: TRBJ2-1
clone size: -
CDR3 DNA: TGTGCCAGCAGTTACTCATGGGATGAGCAGTTCTTC
CDR3 protein: CASSYSWDEQFF

D gene: TRBD2
CDR3 length: 16
V gene: TRBV29-1
J gene: TRBJ2-1
clone size: -
CDR3 DNA: TGCAGCGTCGACGGACTAGCGGGCTTGGACTATAATGAGCAGTTCTTC
CDR3 protein: CSVDGLAGLDYNEQFF

D gene: -
CDR3 length: 15
V gene: TRBV18
J gene: TRBJ2-7
clone size: -
CDR3 DNA: TGTGCCAGCTCACCAACGCAGGGGTCATCCTACGAGCAGTACTTC
CDR3 protein: CASSPTQGSSYEQYF

D gene: -
CDR3 length: 16
V gene: TRBV4-1
J gene: TRBJ1-5
clone size: once
CDR3 DNA: TGCGCCAGCAGCCAAGAGGCAGAGTATAGCAATCAGCCCCAGCATTTT
CDR3 protein: CASSQEAEYSNQPQHF

D gene: TRBD1
CDR3 length: 14
V gene: TRBV28
J gene: TRBJ1-2
clone size: once
CDR3 DNA: TGTGCCAGCAGCGTGACAGGGTCAATGAATGGCTACACCTTC
CDR3 protein: CASSVTGSMNGYTF

D gene: -
CDR3 length: 16
V gene: TRBV21-1
J gene: TRBJ1-2
clone size: -
CDR3 DNA: TGTGCCAGCAGCAAAGAAGTCCGAGGCAGGGACTATGGCTACACCTTC
CDR3 protein: CASSKEVRGRDYGYTF

D gene: -
CDR3 length: 15
V gene: TRBV19
J gene: TRBJ1-5
clone size: -
CDR3 DNA: TGTGCCAGTAGTATCGGGACTTACGGCGATCAGCCCCAGCATTTT
CDR3 protein: CASSIGTYGDQPQHF

D gene: -
CDR3 length: 23
V gene: TRBV12-5
J gene: TRBJ2-2
clone size: -
CDR3 DNA: TGTGCTAGTGGTTTGGTAAGGGATGTCATATCCATGGGGGCCCTCGGGAACACCGGGGAGCTGTTTTTT
CDR3 protein: CASGLVRDVISMGALGNTGELFF

D gene: -
CDR3 length: 19
V gene: TRBV7-8
J gene: TRBJ1-6
clone size: -
CDR3 DNA: TGTGCCAGCAGCTTAGGGGGGACTTACCGCCCGGGGGATAATTCACCCCTCCACTTT
CDR3 protein: CASSLGGTYRPGDNSPLHF

D gene: -
CDR3 length: 16
V gene: TRBV15
J gene: TRBJ2-1
clone size: -
CDR3 DNA: TGTGCCACCAGCAGAGATAGACCGGCAAACCACAATGAGCAGTTCTTC
CDR3 protein: CATSRDRPANHNEQFF

D gene: -
CDR3 length: 15
V gene: TRBV19
J gene: TRBJ2-7
clone size: -
CDR3 DNA: TGTGCCAGTAGTATCTTACCCCCCCCAGGGGACGAGCAGTACTTC
CDR3 protein: CASSILPPPGDEQYF

D gene: -
CDR3 length: 14
V gene: TRBV6-1
J gene: TRBJ1-1
clone size: -
CDR3 DNA: TGTGCCAGCAGTGAAGCGCCTGAGGGGACTGAAGCTTTCTTT
CDR3 protein: CASSEAPEGTEAFF

D gene: TRBD1
CDR3 length: 14
V gene: TRBV5-1
J gene: TRBJ1-2
clone size: -
CDR3 DNA: TGCGCCAGTAGCCGGGACAGGGAGAACTATGGCTACACCTTC
CDR3 protein: CASSRDRENYGYTF

D gene: -
CDR3 length: 14
V gene: TRBV28
J gene: TRBJ2-7
clone size: -
CDR3 DNA: TGTGCCAGCAGTTTCAGTAAGGCCCCCTACGAGCAGTACTTC
CDR3 protein: CASSFSKAPYEQYF

D gene: -
CDR3 length: 15
V gene: TRBV6-5
J gene: TRBJ2-3
clone size: -
CDR3 DNA: TGTGCCAGCAGGCTCAACAGGGAGGGCACAGATACGCAGTATTTT
CDR3 protein: CASRLNREGTDTQYF

D gene: -
CDR3 length: 13
V gene: TRBV7-9
J gene: TRBJ1-5
clone size: -
CDR3 DNA: TGTGCCAGCAGCTTAGAAGCCAATCAGCCCCAGCATTTT
CDR3 protein: CASSLEANQPQHF

D gene: -
CDR3 length: 17
V gene: TRBV7-3
J gene: TRBJ2-1
clone size: -
CDR3 DNA: TGTGCCAGCAGCTTAAAGGGGGGGGACAGTTCCTACAATGAGCAGTTCTTC
CDR3 protein: CASSLKGGDSSYNEQFF

D gene: -
CDR3 length: 14
V gene: TRBV10-3
J gene: TRBJ2-3
clone size: -
CDR3 DNA: TGTGCCATCGGAGGAGGGGGGTTCACAGATACGCAGTATTTT
CDR3 protein: CAIGGGGFTDTQYF

D gene: TRBD2
CDR3 length: 16
V gene: TRBV5-6
J gene: TRBJ2-1
clone size: -
CDR3 DNA: TGTGCCAGCAGCTTGGGTAGTGGGAGGGCCTTAAATGAGCAGTTCTTC
CDR3 protein: CASSLGSGRALNEQFF

D gene: -
CDR3 length: 13
V gene: TRBV5-1
J gene: TRBJ1-4
clone size: -
CDR3 DNA: TGCGCCAGCAGCTTGGGACGGGATGAAAAACTGTTTTTT
CDR3 protein: CASSLGRDEKLFF

D gene: TRBD2
CDR3 length: 15
V gene: TRBV18
J gene: TRBJ2-5
clone size: -
CDR3 DNA: TGTGCCAGCTCACCTAGGCTAGCGGATCAAGAGACCCAGTACTTC
CDR3 protein: CASSPRLADQETQYF

D gene: -
CDR3 length: 13
V gene: TRBV5-1
J gene: TRBJ1-2
clone size: -
CDR3 DNA: TGCGCCAGCAGCTTGGATCGAGGGGGGCGAGAAACCTTC
CDR3 protein: CASSLDRGGRETF

D gene: -
CDR3 length: 19
V gene: TRBV5-1
J gene: TRBJ2-5
clone size: -
CDR3 DNA: TGCGCCAGCAGCTTGGCCGATCTGGGGGCCAGAGAGTACCAAGAGACCCAGTACTTC
CDR3 protein: CASSLADLGAREYQETQYF

D gene: -
CDR3 length: 14
V gene: TRBV6-4
J gene: TRBJ1-6
clone size: few
CDR3 DNA: TGTGCCAGCAGTGACGGTGGACAAAATTCACCCCTCCACTTT
CDR3 protein: CASSDGGQNSPLHF

D gene: -
CDR3 length: 14
V gene: TRBV5-1
J gene: TRBJ2-2
clone size: few
CDR3 DNA: TGCGCCAGCCAGACTACGATCGACACCGGGGAGCTGTTTTTT
CDR3 protein: CASQTTIDTGELFF

D gene: -
CDR3 length: 15
V gene: TRBV10-3
J gene: TRBJ1-6
clone size: -
CDR3 DNA: TGTGCCATCAGTGCCAGCACGGAACCCAATTCACCCCTCCACTTT
CDR3 protein: CAISASTEPNSPLHF

D gene: -
CDR3 length: 15
V gene: TRBV4-1
J gene: TRBJ2-5
clone size: -
CDR3 DNA: TGCGCCAGCAGCCAAGTCCGGGACGGTAAAGAGACCCAGTACTTC
CDR3 protein: CASSQVRDGKETQYF

D gene: TRBD1
CDR3 length: 15
V gene: TRBV6-1
J gene: TRBJ1-4
clone size: -
CDR3 DNA: TGTGCCAGCAGTGAAAACAGGGGAAGAGGCGAAAAACTGTTTTTT
CDR3 protein: CASSENRGRGEKLFF

D gene: TRBD2
CDR3 length: 16
V gene: TRBV6-5
J gene: TRBJ2-7
clone size: -
CDR3 DNA: TGTGCCAGCAGTTCCGAAAGCGGGAGGGCCAGCTACGAGCAGTACTTC
CDR3 protein: CASSSESGRASYEQYF

D gene: TRBD2
CDR3 length: 17
V gene: TRBV5-1
J gene: TRBJ2-3
clone size: -
CDR3 DNA: TGCGCCAGCAGCTTGGGGACTAGCGGTCCTGGGTCAGATACGCAGTATTTT
CDR3 protein: CASSLGTSGPGSDTQYF

D gene: -
CDR3 length: 11
V gene: TRBV6-1
J gene: TRBJ1-5
clone size: -
CDR3 DNA: TGTGCCAGCAGTGAAGCCCTCCCCCAGCATTTT
CDR3 protein: CASSEALPQHF

D gene: -
CDR3 length: 12
V gene: TRBV6-1
J gene: TRBJ2-5
clone size: -
CDR3 DNA: TGTGCCAGCAGTGAAGAGCCTCCGGCCCAGTACTTC
CDR3 protein: CASSEEPPAQYF

D gene: TRBD1
CDR3 length: 15
V gene: TRBV30
J gene: TRBJ1-1
clone size: -
CDR3 DNA: TGTGCCTGGAGTGGACAGGGGGGAACCTTAACTGAAGCTTTCTTT
CDR3 protein: CAWSGQGGTLTEAFF

D gene: TRBD1
CDR3 length: 14
V gene: TRBV19
J gene: TRBJ1-2
clone size: -
CDR3 DNA: TGTGCCAGTAGTATGACAGGGGTCGGCTATGGCTACACCTTC
CDR3 protein: CASSMTGVGYGYTF

D gene: -
CDR3 length: 14
V gene: TRBV5-1
J gene: TRBJ1-2
clone size: -
CDR3 DNA: TGCGCCAGCAGCTTGGCAGGACTATCCTATGGCTACACCTTC
CDR3 protein: CASSLAGLSYGYTF

D gene: TRBD2
CDR3 length: 17
V gene: TRBV5-1
J gene: TRBJ2-5
clone size: once
CDR3 DNA: TGCGCCAGCACACTCTCAGGAGGACTAGCGGTACAAGAGACCCAGTACTTC
CDR3 protein: CASTLSGGLAVQETQYF

D gene: -
CDR3 length: 14
V gene: TRBV6-5
J gene: TRBJ2-7
clone size: large
CDR3 DNA: TGTGCCAGCAGTTACGGGGCCTACTCCTACGAGCAGTACTTC
CDR3 protein: CASSYGAYSYEQYF

D gene: -
CDR3 length: 13
V gene: TRBV15
J gene: TRBJ2-1
clone size: -
CDR3 DNA: TGTGCCACGCGGGGCTCTTCAGACAATGAGCAGTTCTTC
CDR3 protein: CATRGSSDNEQFF

D gene: TRBD1
CDR3 length: 15
V gene: TRBV19
J gene: TRBJ2-7
clone size: -
CDR3 DNA: TGTGCCAGTAGTATCCGGACAGGGGCCCGTTACGAGCAGTACTTC
CDR3 protein: CASSIRTGARYEQYF

D gene: -
CDR3 length: 13
V gene: TRBV7-9
J gene: TRBJ1-1
clone size: -
CDR3 DNA: TGTGCCAGCAGCCCCTTCCGTAACACTGAAGCTTTCTTT
CDR3 protein: CASSPFRNTEAFF

D gene: -
CDR3 length: 12
V gene: TRBV6-5
J gene: TRBJ1-1
clone size: -
CDR3 DNA: TGTGCCAGCAGTTATAGTAGAGCTGAAGCTTTCTTT
CDR3 protein: CASSYSRAEAFF

D gene: -
CDR3 length: 13
V gene: TRBV7-9
J gene: TRBJ2-7
clone size: -
CDR3 DNA: TGTGCCAGCAGCAACACAGGGACCCACGAGCAGTACTTC
CDR3 protein: CASSNTGTHEQYF

D gene: -
CDR3 length: 17
V gene: TRBV7-9
J gene: TRBJ2-2
clone size: -
CDR3 DNA: TGTGCCAGCAGCTTAGTGGAACAGTTCTACAACACCGGGGAGCTGTTTTTT
CDR3 protein: CASSLVEQFYNTGELFF

D gene: -
CDR3 length: 15
V gene: TRBV6-6
J gene: TRBJ1-2
clone size: -
CDR3 DNA: TGTGCCAGCAGTTACCTTCTAGGGGCCAGGTATGGCTACACCTTC
CDR3 protein: CASSYLLGARYGYTF

D gene: -
CDR3 length: 13
V gene: TRBV11-2
J gene: TRBJ2-7
clone size: -
CDR3 DNA: TGTGCCAGCAGCCCCTGGACGAACTACGAGCAGTACTTC
CDR3 protein: CASSPWTNYEQYF

D gene: TRBD2
CDR3 length: 15
V gene: TRBV6-5
J gene: TRBJ2-1
clone size: -
CDR3 DNA: TGTGCCAGCCGTCTGCCGGGGGGACCCTACAATGAGCAGTTCTTC
CDR3 protein: CASRLPGGPYNEQFF

D gene: -
CDR3 length: 15
V gene: TRBV6-5
J gene: TRBJ1-4
clone size: -
CDR3 DNA: TGTGCCAGCAGTTCCATAGCGGGTGGAATCGAAAAACTGTTTTTT
CDR3 protein: CASSSIAGGIEKLFF